These T cell receptor beta chains were read from a single sample in a study of blood T cells in healthy people across ages. Via MiXCR, TCRdb re-called the 5' RACE reads, giving one row per CDR3 protein. Of more than 650,000 distinct CDR3 sequences in the sample, approximately 22% were seen once. The sequenced sample consisted of blood. All receptors derive from a man aged 70 or older in good health. Both conserved end residues are part of each CDR3. The order of the fields is CDR3 protein, J gene, V gene.

CASSLALGVKRGDSPLHF TRBJ1-6 TRBV28
CASSLGSANTEAFF TRBJ1-1 TRBV7-9
CASSQEGGSSAYNEQFF TRBJ2-1 TRBV4-1
CSVEGSSQETQYF TRBJ2-5 TRBV29-1
CASSPRNSGANVLTF TRBJ2-6 TRBV7-2
CSVAPGQGLVYTF TRBJ1-2 TRBV29-1
CASSGLAGVETQYF - TRBV10-2
CASSPNSGGSKNIQYF TRBJ2-4 TRBV18
CASSPRRLAGSYNEQFF TRBJ2-1 TRBV18
CASSQVKGYRSYEQYF TRBJ2-7 TRBV14
CASSPPGQGRENTIYF TRBJ1-3 TRBV18
CASRIQSSSYEQYF TRBJ2-7 TRBV12-3/TRBV12-4
CASTEREAFTDTQYF TRBJ2-3 TRBV12-3/TRBV12-4
CASSSGSFSGANVLTF TRBJ2-6 TRBV5-1
CSVVGESGYTF TRBJ1-2 TRBV29-1
CASTGGAVNEQFF TRBJ2-1 TRBV12-3/TRBV12-4
CASSSTGLAGWNTQYF TRBJ2-3 TRBV12-3/TRBV12-4
CASSPPGQGVGLVSELFF TRBJ1-4 TRBV12-3/TRBV12-4
CASSQAMTRDHSTEAFF TRBJ1-1 TRBV4-1
CASSPPGTGVSDTQYF TRBJ2-3 TRBV18
CASSESRTPKGYGYTF TRBJ1-2 TRBV25-1
CASSLSGADTDTQYF TRBJ2-3 TRBV5-1
CASSLGQNDYGYTF TRBJ1-2 TRBV7-9
CASTRTTGNSYEQYF TRBJ2-7 TRBV6-2/TRBV6-3
CASSTGHYGYTF TRBJ1-2 TRBV27
CASSLGGRREQFF TRBJ2-1 TRBV28
CASSLDPGRSADTEAFF TRBJ1-1 TRBV12-3/TRBV12-4
CASLAGTSTDTQYF TRBJ2-3 TRBV7-9
CASSFNSHSYGYTF TRBJ1-2 TRBV7-9
CASSPPTGMDGYTF TRBJ1-2 TRBV28
CASDSGHFRQPQHF TRBJ1-5 TRBV12-3/TRBV12-4
CASSHWTDNQPQHF TRBJ1-5 TRBV28
CASSPVSSLSASSGNTIYF TRBJ1-3 TRBV18
CASSQEVAGGIYGYTF TRBJ1-2 TRBV4-1
CASSQGVGPETQYF TRBJ2-5 TRBV4-1
CASSYDLRSYGYTF TRBJ1-2 TRBV6-2/TRBV6-3
CSATTHQETQYF TRBJ2-5 TRBV20-1
CATSGRSNEQFF TRBJ2-1 TRBV24-1
CASSLIPSSNQPQHF TRBJ1-5 TRBV28
CASSLGGRTYEQYF TRBJ2-7 TRBV7-9
CAGSLAGAHNEQFF - TRBV11-2